Listed below are T cell receptor beta chains from one sample, sequenced in a study of long-term antiretroviral therapy in people with HIV. Only in-frame clones appear in the TCRdb table, and some are missing; sequencing was by immunoSEQ multiplex PCR. The sample consists of over 35,000 clones, 65% to 90% of them appearing once. This material consisted of unsorted PBMCs, taken 1.5 years after starting antiretroviral therapy. These receptors originate from a man younger than 30 with HIV. The CDR3 runs from the conserved cysteine through the conserved F or W. Each record gives: CDR3 DNA, CDR3 protein, clone size, D gene, J gene, V gene. A D gene is named only where the DNA matches it firmly. For some rows the clone size is stated as once, few or many, or as a class when expanded; others skip it.

DNA: TGCGCCAGCAGCCCACCTGGATGGCAGGGCTACGAGCAGTACTTC
CDR3: CASSPPGWQGYEQYF
size: -
D: -
J: TRBJ2-7
V: TRBV5-1

DNA: TGTGCCAGCAGACTCAGGGTTTACGAGCAGTACTTC
CDR3: CASRLRVYEQYF
size: once
D: -
J: TRBJ2-7
V: TRBV6-5

DNA: TGCAGCGTTGGGGTTTCGGCGGGAGTGAGAGATACGCAGTATTTT
CDR3: CSVGVSAGVRDTQYF
size: -
D: TRBD2
J: TRBJ2-3
V: TRBV29-1

DNA: TGTGCCAGCAGTGAAGCGGGAGGGTACAATGAGCAGTTCTTC
CDR3: CASSEAGGYNEQFF
size: few
D: TRBD2
J: TRBJ2-1
V: TRBV6-4

DNA: TGCAGCGTCGGACAGGGGGCTGAGTACGAGCAGTACTTC
CDR3: CSVGQGAEYEQYF
size: -
D: TRBD1
J: TRBJ2-7
V: TRBV29-1

DNA: TGTGCCATCCGAGATGGGGGGGCCTACGAGCAGTACTTC
CDR3: CAIRDGGAYEQYF
size: -
D: TRBD2
J: TRBJ2-7
V: TRBV10-3

DNA: TGCAGTGCTGCTAGCTACGAGCAGTACTTC
CDR3: CSAASYEQYF
size: -
D: -
J: TRBJ2-7
V: TRBV20-1

DNA: TGCGCCAGCAGCCAAGCCGGGGGCGGTTGGACTGAAGCTTTCTTT
CDR3: CASSQAGGGWTEAFF
size: -
D: -
J: TRBJ1-1
V: TRBV4-3

DNA: TGTGCCAGCAGTTTAAACAGGTTCACCGGGGAGCTGTTTTTT
CDR3: CASSLNRFTGELFF
size: -
D: -
J: TRBJ2-2
V: TRBV27

DNA: TGTGCCAGCAGTCTCACCGGACTCTCATACAATGAGCAGTTCTTC
CDR3: CASSLTGLSYNEQFF
size: -
D: -
J: TRBJ2-1
V: TRBV27

DNA: TGTGCCAGCAGCGTAGCAAAGGGGGGTATTCTATCCCAAGAGACCCAGTACTTC
CDR3: CASSVAKGGILSQETQYF
size: -
D: -
J: TRBJ2-5
V: TRBV9

DNA: TGTGCCAGCAGTGAACTGGCGACGGGTGAGCAGTTCTTC
CDR3: CASSELATGEQFF
size: once
D: -
J: TRBJ2-1
V: TRBV25-1

DNA: TGTGCCAGCAGCTTGAGTCTCAGGGTGCCTGGCTACACCTTC
CDR3: CASSLSLRVPGYTF
size: few
D: -
J: TRBJ1-2
V: TRBV5-4

DNA: TGTGCCAGTAGTGTGGGGACACCAGAAAAACTGTTTTTT
CDR3: CASSVGTPEKLFF
size: -
D: -
J: TRBJ1-4
V: TRBV19

DNA: TGTGCCAGCAGCGGCACACGCCGCGACACCGGGGAGCTGTTTTTT
CDR3: CASSGTRRDTGELFF
size: -
D: -
J: TRBJ2-2
V: TRBV9

DNA: TGTGCCTGGAGTGGGTTAGCGGGAGGGCAAAGCTCCTACAATGAGCAGTTCTTC
CDR3: CAWSGLAGGQSSYNEQFF
size: -
D: TRBD2
J: TRBJ2-1
V: TRBV30

DNA: TGTGCTAGTGGTTTGGTACCCTGGAACGAGCAGTACTTC
CDR3: CASGLVPWNEQYF
size: -
D: -
J: TRBJ2-7
V: TRBV12-5